The sequence of this T cell receptor (beta chain) was determined in a study of CD8 T cells in Susac syndrome. The study, taken as a whole, reports: The relatively small number of individuals in the TCR sequencing and HLA analysis was acknowledged by the study.

The patients serving as multiple sclerosis controls were treatment-naive. They had stable or active relapsing-remitting disease and fulfilled revised McDonald criteria. CD8+ and CD4+ T cells were negatively isolated; TEMRA cells were FACS-enriched. In regard to this clonotype: Its antigen is currently unknown.

cDNA came from roughly 0.53 to 1 ug RNA primed by random hexamers. The authors amplified TCR beta CDR3 across 54 Vbeta and 13 Jbeta using immunoSEQ multiplex PCR. TCRdb re-analysed the immunoSEQ multiplex PCR reads in MiXCR, keeping a single row per CDR3 protein. The sample carries around 200,000 distinct CDR3 sequences, approximately 95% recorded once. The ends lost 4 bases at V and 6 bases at J; junction bases unmatched: 7. This CDR3 contains 13 residues. The germline CDR1 and CDR2 sequences are GTSNPN and SVGIG (reference sequence). This TCR came from a human donor with multiple sclerosis. Sample: CD4+ T cells from PBMCs. This chain uses TRBV30 with TRBJ1-1; 8 nucleotides match TRBD1. CDR3 sequence (DNA): TGTGCCTGGACCCGGACAGGGAGCCCTGAAGCTTTCTTT. Translating it yields CAWTRTGSPEAFF.